Detailed here is one TCR beta chain. Between the trimmed V and J ends, which lost 6 bases and 0 bases, there was a span of 10 bases. Germline V lookup: CDR1 SGDLS, CDR2 YYNGEE. The CDR3 extends over 14 amino acids. Produced via immunoSEQ multiplex PCR; TCRdb's table is partial and in-frame only. The sample holds around 11,000 clones, roughly 84% seen once. Regarding time point: inflamed ileum from the surgical specimen. The data belong to a study of T cell repertoires in ileal Crohn's disease. The sequenced sample was ileal tissue. The receptor's source is an adult with Crohn's disease. This chain uses TRBV9 with TRBJ1-5; a possible D gene is TRBD1 (6 bases). The CDR3 DNA reads TGTGCCAGCAACAGGGAAGGTAGCAATCAGCCCCAGCATTTT. It encodes CASNREGSNQPQHF.